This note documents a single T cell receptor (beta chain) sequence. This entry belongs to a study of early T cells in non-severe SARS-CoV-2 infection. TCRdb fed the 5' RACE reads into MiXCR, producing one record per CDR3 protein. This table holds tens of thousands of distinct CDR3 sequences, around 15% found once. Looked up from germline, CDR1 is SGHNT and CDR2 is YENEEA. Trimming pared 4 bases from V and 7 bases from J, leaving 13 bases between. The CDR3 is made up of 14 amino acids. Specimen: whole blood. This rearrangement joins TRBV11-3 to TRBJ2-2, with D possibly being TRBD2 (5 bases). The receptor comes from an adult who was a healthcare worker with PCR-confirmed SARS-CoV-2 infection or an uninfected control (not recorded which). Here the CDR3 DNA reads TGTGCCAGCAGCTCCTTCCCTAGCAGCGGGGAGCTGTTTTTT. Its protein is CASSSFPSSGELFF. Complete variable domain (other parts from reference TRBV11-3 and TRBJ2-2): EAGVVQSPRYKIIEKKQPVAFWCNPISGHNTLYWYLQNLGQGPELLIRYENEEAVDDSQLPKDRFSAERLKGVDSTLKIQPAELGDSAVYLCASSSFPSSGELFFGEGSRLTVL.